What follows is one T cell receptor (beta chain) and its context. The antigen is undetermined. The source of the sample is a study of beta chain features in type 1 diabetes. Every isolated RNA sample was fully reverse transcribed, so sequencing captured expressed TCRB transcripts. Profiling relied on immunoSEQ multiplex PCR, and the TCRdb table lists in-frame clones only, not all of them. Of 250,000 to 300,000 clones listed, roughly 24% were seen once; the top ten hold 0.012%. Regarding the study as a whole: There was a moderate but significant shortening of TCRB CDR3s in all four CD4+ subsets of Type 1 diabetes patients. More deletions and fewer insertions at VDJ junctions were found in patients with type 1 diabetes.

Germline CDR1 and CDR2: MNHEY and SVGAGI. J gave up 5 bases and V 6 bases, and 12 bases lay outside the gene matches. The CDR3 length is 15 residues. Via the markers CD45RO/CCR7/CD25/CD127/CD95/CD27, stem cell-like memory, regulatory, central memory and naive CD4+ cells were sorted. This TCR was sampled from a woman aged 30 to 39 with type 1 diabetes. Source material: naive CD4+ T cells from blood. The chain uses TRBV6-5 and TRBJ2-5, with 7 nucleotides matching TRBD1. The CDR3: CASRLTGWSLETQYF. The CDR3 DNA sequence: TGTGCCAGCAGGCTGACAGGGTGGTCATTGGAGACCCAGTACTTC.